What follows describes a single T cell receptor beta chain. The protocol was immunoSEQ multiplex PCR, while the TCRdb copy is restricted to in-frame clones and leaves out a portion. The sample consists of approximately 250,000 clones, approximately 89% of them appearing once. The CDR3 spans 17 residues. Germline V gene data show CDR1 as SGHAT and CDR2 as FQNNGV. Losses at the gene ends were 5 bases for V and 2 bases for J; bases not matched to a gene: 7. The record originates from a study of blood T cell repertoires in COVID-19. The wider study: PBMCs, B-cell-depleted T cells, or T cells provided the cDNA or gDNA that made up the material.

This TCR came from a middle-aged woman who had been exposed to COVID-19. What was sequenced was PBMCs or T cells enriched from blood (not recorded which). The genes are TRBV11-2 and TRBJ2-1; 12 positions agree with TRBD2. The CDR3 sequence is CASSRTSGALTYNEQFF. CDR3 sequence (DNA): TGTGCCAGCAGCAGGACTAGCGGGGCGCTCACCTACAATGAGCAGTTCTTC.